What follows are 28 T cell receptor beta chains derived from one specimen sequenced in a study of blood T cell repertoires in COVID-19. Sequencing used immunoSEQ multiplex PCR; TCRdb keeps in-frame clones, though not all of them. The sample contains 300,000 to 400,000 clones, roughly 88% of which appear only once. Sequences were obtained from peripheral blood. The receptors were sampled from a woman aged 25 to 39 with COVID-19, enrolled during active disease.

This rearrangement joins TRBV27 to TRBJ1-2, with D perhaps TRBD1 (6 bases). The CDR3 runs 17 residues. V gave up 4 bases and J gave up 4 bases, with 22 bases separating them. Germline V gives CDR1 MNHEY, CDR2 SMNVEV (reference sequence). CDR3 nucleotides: TGTGCCAGCAGTTCCTCAGGGACATTAGGTACCTCCTATGGCTACACCTTC. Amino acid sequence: CASSSSGTLGTSYGYTF.

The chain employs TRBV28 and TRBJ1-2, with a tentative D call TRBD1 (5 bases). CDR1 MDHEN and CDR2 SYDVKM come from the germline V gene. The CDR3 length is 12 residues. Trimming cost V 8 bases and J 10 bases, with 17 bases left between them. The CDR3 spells CASGSSGQIYTF. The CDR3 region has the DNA TGTGCCAGCGGAAGCTCAGGACAAATCTACACCTTC.

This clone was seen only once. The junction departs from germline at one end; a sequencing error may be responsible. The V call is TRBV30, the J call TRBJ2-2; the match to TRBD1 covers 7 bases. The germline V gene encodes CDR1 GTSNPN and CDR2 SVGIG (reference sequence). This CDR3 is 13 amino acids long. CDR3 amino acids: CAWRPTGPGKLFF. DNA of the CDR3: TGTGCCTGGAGACCGACAGGGCCCGGGAAGCTGTTTTTT.

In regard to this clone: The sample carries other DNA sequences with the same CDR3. CDR3 sequence reads: CSASRVQETQYF. The CDR3 DNA sequence: TGCAGTGCCAGTCGGGTACAAGAGACCCAGTACTTC. The gene calls are TRBV20-1 and TRBJ2-5; D is undetermined. The germline V and J ends were trimmed by 6 bases and 2 bases, with 10 bases remaining between them. The length of the CDR3 is 12 residues. Germline assignment: CDR1 DFQATT and CDR2 SNEGSKA (reference sequence).

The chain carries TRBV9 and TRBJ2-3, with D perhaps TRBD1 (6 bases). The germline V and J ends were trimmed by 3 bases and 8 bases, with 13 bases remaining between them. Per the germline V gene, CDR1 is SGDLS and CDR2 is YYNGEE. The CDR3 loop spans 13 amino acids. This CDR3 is CASSGNRAVTQYF. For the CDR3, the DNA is TGTGCCAGCAGCGGGAACAGGGCCGTTACGCAGTATTTT.

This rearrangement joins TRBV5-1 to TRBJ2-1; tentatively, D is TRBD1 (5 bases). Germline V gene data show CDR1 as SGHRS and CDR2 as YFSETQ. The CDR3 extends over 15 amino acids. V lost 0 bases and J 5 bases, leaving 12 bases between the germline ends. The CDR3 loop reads CASSLALGLDNEQFF. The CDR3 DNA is TGCGCCAGCAGCTTGGCCCTGGGGCTGGACAATGAGCAGTTCTTC.

This chain's CDR3 is CASSPGGLANEQFF. The CDR3 DNA is TGTGCCAGCAGTCCCGGAGGACTAGCGAATGAGCAGTTCTTC. The V and J genes are TRBV28 and TRBJ2-1; 9 bases map to TRBD2. The germline CDR1 and CDR2 sequences are MDHEN and SYDVKM. The trim removed 5 bases at V and 7 bases at J, leaving 6 bases unmatched. The CDR3 is 14 residues long.

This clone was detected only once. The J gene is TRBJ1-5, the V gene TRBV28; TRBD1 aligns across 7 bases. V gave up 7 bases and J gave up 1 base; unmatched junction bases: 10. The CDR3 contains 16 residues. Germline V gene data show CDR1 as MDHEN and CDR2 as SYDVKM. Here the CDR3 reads CASTRGAGASNQPQHF. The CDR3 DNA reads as TGTGCCAGCACCAGGGGGGCAGGGGCGAGCAATCAGCCCCAGCATTTT.

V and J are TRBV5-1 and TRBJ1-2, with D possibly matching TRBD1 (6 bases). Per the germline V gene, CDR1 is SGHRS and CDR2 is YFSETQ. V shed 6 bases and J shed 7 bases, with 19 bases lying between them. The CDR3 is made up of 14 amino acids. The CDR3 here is CASNFGGGESGYTF. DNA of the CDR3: TGCGCCAGCAACTTTGGGGGCGGAGAGTCTGGCTACACCTTC. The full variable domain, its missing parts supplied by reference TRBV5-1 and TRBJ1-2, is KAGVTQTPRYLIKTRGQQVTLSCSPISGHRSVSWYQQTPGQGLQFLFEYFSETQRNKGNFPGRFSGRQFSNSRSEMNVSTLELGDSALYLCASNFGGGESGYTFGSGTRLTVV.

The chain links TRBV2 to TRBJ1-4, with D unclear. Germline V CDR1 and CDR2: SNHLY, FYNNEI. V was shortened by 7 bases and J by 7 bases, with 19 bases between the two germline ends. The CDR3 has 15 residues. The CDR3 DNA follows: TGTGCCAGCACCGCCGATACCGGACGGGGTGAAAAACTGTTTTTT. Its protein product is CASTADTGRGEKLFF.

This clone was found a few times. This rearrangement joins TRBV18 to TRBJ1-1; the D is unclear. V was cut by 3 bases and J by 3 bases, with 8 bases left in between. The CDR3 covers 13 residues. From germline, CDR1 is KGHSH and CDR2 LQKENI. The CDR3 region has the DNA TGTGCCAGCTCACCTATACGGGACACTGAAGCTTTCTTT. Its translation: CASSPIRDTEAFF.

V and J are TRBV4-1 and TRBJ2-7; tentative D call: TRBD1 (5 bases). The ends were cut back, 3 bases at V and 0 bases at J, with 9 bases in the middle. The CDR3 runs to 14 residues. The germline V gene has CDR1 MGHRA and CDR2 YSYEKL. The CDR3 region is CASSQGPFSYEQYF. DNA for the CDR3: TGCGCCAGCAGCCAGGGGCCCTTCTCCTACGAGCAGTACTTC.

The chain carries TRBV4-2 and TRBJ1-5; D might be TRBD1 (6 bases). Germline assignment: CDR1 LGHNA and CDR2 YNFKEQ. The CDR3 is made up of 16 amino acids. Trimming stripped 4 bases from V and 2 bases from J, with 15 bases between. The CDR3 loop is CASSLAGVGGNQPQHF. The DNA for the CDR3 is TGTGCCAGCAGCCTTGCAGGGGTCGGAGGCAATCAGCCCCAGCATTTT.

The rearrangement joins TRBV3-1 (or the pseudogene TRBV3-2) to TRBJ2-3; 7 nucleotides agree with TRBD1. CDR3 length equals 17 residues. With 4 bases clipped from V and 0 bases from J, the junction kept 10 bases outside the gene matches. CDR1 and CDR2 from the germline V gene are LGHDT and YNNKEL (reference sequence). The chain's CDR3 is CASSPPPTGISTDTQYF. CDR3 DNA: TGTGCCAGCAGCCCACCCCCGACAGGGATTAGCACAGATACGCAGTATTTT.

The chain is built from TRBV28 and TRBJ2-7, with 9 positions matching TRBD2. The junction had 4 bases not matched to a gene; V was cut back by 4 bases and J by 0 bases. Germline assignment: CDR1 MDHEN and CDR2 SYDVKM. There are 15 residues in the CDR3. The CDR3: CASSSQGLASYEQYF. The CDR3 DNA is TGTGCCAGCAGTTCGCAGGGACTAGCCTCCTACGAGCAGTACTTC.

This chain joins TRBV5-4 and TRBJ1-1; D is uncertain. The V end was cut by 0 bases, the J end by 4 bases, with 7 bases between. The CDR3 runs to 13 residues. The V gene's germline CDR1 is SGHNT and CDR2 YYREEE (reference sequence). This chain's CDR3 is CASSLADFTEAFF. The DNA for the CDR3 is TGTGCCAGCAGCTTGGCGGACTTCACTGAAGCTTTCTTT.

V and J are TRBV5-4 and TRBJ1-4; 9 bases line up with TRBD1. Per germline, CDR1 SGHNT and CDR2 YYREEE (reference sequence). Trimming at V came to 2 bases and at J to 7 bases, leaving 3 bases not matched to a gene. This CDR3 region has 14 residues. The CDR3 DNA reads TGTGCCAGCAGCTTAGGGACAGGGACTGAAAAACTGTTTTTT. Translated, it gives CASSLGTGTEKLFF.

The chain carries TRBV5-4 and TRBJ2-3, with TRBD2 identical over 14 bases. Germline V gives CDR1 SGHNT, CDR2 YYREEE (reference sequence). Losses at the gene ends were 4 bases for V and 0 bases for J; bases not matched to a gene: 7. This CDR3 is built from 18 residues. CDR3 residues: CASSPPGLAGASTDTQYF. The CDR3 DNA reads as TGTGCCAGCAGCCCACCGGGACTAGCGGGAGCTAGCACAGATACGCAGTATTTT.

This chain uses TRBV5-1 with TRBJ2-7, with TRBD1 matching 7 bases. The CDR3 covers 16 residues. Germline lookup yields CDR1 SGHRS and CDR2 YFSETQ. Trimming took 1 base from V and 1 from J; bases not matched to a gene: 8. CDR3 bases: TGCGCCAGCAGCTTGACCGGGACAGAGGCTTCCTACGAGCAGTACTTC. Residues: CASSLTGTEASYEQYF.

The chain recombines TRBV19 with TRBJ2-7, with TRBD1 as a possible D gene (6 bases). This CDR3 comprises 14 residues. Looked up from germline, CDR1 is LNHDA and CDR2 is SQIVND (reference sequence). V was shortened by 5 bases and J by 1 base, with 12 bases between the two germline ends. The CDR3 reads CASSPPTGSYEQYF. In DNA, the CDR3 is TGTGCCAGTAGTCCCCCGACAGGATCCTACGAGCAGTACTTC.

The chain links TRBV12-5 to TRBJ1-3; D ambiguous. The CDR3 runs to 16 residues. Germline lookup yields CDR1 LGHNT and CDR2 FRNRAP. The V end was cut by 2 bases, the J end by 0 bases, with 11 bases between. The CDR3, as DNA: TGTGCTAGTGGTTTGACGGGGATTAGCTCTGGAAACACCATATATTTT. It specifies CASGLTGISSGNTIYF.

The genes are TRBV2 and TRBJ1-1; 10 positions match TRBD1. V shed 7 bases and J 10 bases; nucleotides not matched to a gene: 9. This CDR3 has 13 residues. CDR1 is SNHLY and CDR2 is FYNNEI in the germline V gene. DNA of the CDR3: TGTGCCAGCATTGGACAGGGGGTAGAAAGAGCTTTCTTT. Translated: CASIGQGVERAFF.

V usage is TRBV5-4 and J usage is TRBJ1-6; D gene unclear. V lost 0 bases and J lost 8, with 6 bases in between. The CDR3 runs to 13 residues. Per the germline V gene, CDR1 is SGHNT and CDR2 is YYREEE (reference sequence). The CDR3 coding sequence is TGTGCCAGCAGCTTGGATCAGTATTCACCCCTCCACTTT. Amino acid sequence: CASSLDQYSPLHF.

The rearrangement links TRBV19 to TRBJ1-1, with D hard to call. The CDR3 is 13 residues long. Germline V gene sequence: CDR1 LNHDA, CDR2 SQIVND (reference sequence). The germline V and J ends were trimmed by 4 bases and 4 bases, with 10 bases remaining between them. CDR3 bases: TGTGCCAGTAGTACGGGAATAAGCACTGAAGCTTTCTTT. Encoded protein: CASSTGISTEAFF.

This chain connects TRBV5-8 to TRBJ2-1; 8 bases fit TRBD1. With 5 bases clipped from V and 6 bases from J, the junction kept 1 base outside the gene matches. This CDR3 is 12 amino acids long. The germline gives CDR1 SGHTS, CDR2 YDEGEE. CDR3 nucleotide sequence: TGTGCCAGCAGGGACAGGGCCAATGAGCAGTTCTTC. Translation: CASRDRANEQFF.

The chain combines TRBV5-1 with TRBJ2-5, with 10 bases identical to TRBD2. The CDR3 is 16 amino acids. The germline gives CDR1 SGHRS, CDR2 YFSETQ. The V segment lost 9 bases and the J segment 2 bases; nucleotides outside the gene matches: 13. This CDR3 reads CATAVAPSGSQETQYF. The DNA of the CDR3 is TGCGCCACCGCGGTGGCTCCTAGCGGGAGTCAAGAGACCCAGTACTTC.

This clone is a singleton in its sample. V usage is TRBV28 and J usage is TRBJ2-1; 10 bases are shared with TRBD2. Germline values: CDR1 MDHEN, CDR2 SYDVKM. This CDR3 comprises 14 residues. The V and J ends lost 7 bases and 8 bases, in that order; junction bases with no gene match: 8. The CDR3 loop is CASTVTSGIYEQFF. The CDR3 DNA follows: TGTGCCAGCACTGTAACTAGCGGGATCTATGAGCAGTTCTTC.

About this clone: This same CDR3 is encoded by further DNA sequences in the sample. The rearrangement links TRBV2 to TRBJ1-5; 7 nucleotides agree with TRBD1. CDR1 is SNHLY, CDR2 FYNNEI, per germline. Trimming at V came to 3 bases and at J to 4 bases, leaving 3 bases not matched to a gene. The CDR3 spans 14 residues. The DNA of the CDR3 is TGTGCCAGCAGTGATCAGGGGGGAAATCAGCCCCAGCATTTT. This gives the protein CASSDQGGNQPQHF.